This T cell receptor (beta chain) was identified during a study of shared clonotypes between healthy human individuals. Study-level findings and limits: Researchers sampled only blood; tissue repertoires likely differ.

CDR1 is GTSNPN, CDR2 SVGIG, per germline (reference sequence). With V trimmed by 3 bases and J by 2 bases, 9 bases remained unmatched. The CDR3 consists of 15 residues. In the original processing: Filtering differed because ImmunoSEQ produced junction-only sequences that carried no quality scores. Data came from immunoSEQ multiplex PCR; TCRdb stores just in-frame clones and leaves some out. V and J calls plus clone size are reproduced from that table; the DNA served to infer D and trimming. The sample shows 2 million to 2.5 million clones, 92% of them seen only once. With regard to this clone: No antigen is known for it.

The sequencing input was naive CD4+ T cells from PBMCs. Subset indicated: CD45RA+ positively selected. The source of this sequence is a man aged 18 to 29 in good health. Some clones in this sample may be carry-over from other donors' samples. The chain uses TRBV30 and TRBJ2-5, with TRBD1 matching over 7 bases. The CDR3 loop reads CAWRGPGRGQETQYF. The CDR3 DNA follows: TGTGCCTGGAGGGGACCGGGCAGGGGGCAAGAGACCCAGTACTTC. Based on the CDR3 plus reference TRBV30 and TRBJ2-5, the full variable domain is SQTIHQWPATLVQPVGSPLSLECTVEGTSNPNLYWYRQAAGRGLQLLFYSVGIGQISSEVPQNLSASRPQDRQFILSSKKLLLSDSGFYLCAWRGPGRGQETQYFGPGTRLLVL.